This TCR beta chain was identified during a study of blood T cell repertoires in COVID-19. The wider study: COVID-19 samples, acute and convalescent, were from the United States, Italy and Spain. T cells, B-cell-depleted T cells, or PBMCs supplied cDNA or gDNA.

Per the study methods: Amplified reference gene primers provided the basis for estimating nucleated cell counts. This table comes from immunoSEQ multiplex PCR, and its TCRdb copy is limited to in-frame clones, with some not included. That table supplies the V and J calls and clone size; D and trimming were determined from the DNA. The sample holds some 30,000 clones; around nine tenths are singletons and the top ten take 8% to 9%. This sequence was found in a man in his 70s with active or convalescent COVID-19. The sample comprised peripheral blood.

The CDR3 DNA is TGTGCCTGGACCAATAAGGGGCTAGCGGGGGGCGAGCAGTACTTC. This translates into CAWTNKGLAGGEQYF. The chain links TRBV30 to TRBJ2-7, with 11 bases aligning to TRBD2. Germline V gives CDR1 GTSNPN, CDR2 SVGIG (reference sequence). J gave up 6 bases and V 4 bases, and 11 bases lay outside the gene matches. The CDR3 has 15 residues.